These T cell receptor beta chains were read from a single sample in a study of CD8+ T cells in alopecia areata. Sequencing used immunoSEQ multiplex PCR; TCRdb keeps in-frame clones, though not all of them. The data hold about 130,000 clones, with roughly three fifths observed a single time. This specimen consisted of CD4+ T cells sorted from blood, obtained at week 0. Source of these receptors: a human donor with alopecia areata. Both conserved end residues are part of each CDR3. The D gene is left open where the match is weak. Only part of the rows carry a size: once, few, many, or a class if the clone is expanded.

clone_size d_call j_call v_call cdr3_aa cdr3_nt
. . TRBJ1-2 TRBV7-6 CASSPLGDLTF TGTGCCAGCAGTCCCCTGGGGGACCTAACTTTC
. TRBD1 TRBJ2-7 TRBV29-1 CSARQGSNLYEQYF TGCAGCGCCCGACAGGGAAGTAATCTCTACGAGCAGTACTTC
. TRBD1 TRBJ1-1 TRBV5-4 CASSFVGQGGTEAFF TGTGCCAGCAGCTTTGTGGGACAGGGAGGCACTGAAGCTTTCTTT
. . TRBJ1-6 TRBV7-2 CASSSMPAGNSPLHF TGTGCCAGCAGCTCCATGCCGGCAGGCAATTCACCCCTCCACTTT
. . TRBJ2-1 TRBV19 CASSTLNEQFF TGTGCCAGTAGTACGCTCAATGAGCAGTTCTTC
. . TRBJ2-3 TRBV29-1 CSVDGGVSTDTQYF TGCAGCGTTGATGGCGGAGTTAGCACAGATACGCAGTATTTT
once TRBD1 TRBJ2-1 TRBV28 CASSASGTVNNEQFF TGTGCCAGCAGTGCCTCCGGGACAGTTAACAATGAGCAGTTCTTC
. . TRBJ1-1 TRBV7-3 CASSKGGVNTEAFF TGTGCCAGCAGTAAAGGAGGGGTTAACACTGAAGCTTTCTTT
few TRBD1 TRBJ2-3 TRBV10-3 CAISVGTGVTDTQYF TGTGCCATCAGTGTCGGGACAGGGGTCACAGATACGCAGTATTTT
. . TRBJ1-4 TRBV30 CAWSRGATNEKLFF TGTGCCTGGAGTCGCGGCGCAACTAATGAAAAACTGTTTTTT
. TRBD1 TRBJ2-1 TRBV2 CASSETGRNEQFF TGTGCCAGCAGCGAGACAGGGCGCAATGAGCAGTTCTTC
. . TRBJ2-6 TRBV4-3 CASSQDAGANVLTF TGCGCCAGCAGCCAAGATGCGGGGGCCAACGTCCTGACTTTC
. . TRBJ1-5 TRBV5-6 CASNLIGSNQPQHF TGTGCCAGCAACCTTATAGGGTCCAATCAGCCCCAGCATTTT
. TRBD1 TRBJ2-6 TRBV7-8 CASSLPGQSSGANVLTF TGTGCCAGCAGCTTACCGGGACAGAGCTCTGGGGCCAACGTCCTGACTTTC
. . TRBJ2-3 TRBV19 CVLKIYPRTDTQYF TGTGTTCTAAAAATCTACCCCCGCACAGATACGCAGTATTTT
once . TRBJ2-5 TRBV7-9 CASSLRQGSSGETQYF TGTGCCAGCAGCTTAAGGCAGGGGAGCTCGGGGGAGACCCAGTACTTC
once . TRBJ1-2 TRBV7-2 CASSLVRTNYGYTF TGTGCCAGCAGCTTAGTCCGAACAAACTATGGCTACACCTTC
few TRBD2 TRBJ2-2 TRBV5-1 CASSEASGFTGELFF TGCGCCAGCAGCGAAGCTAGCGGATTTACCGGGGAGCTGTTTTTT
once . TRBJ1-1 TRBV7-2 CASSLRDLGGGAFF TGTGCCAGCAGCTTAAGGGACCTAGGAGGTGGGGCTTTCTTT
. TRBD1 TRBJ1-1 TRBV7-6 CASSPLQGGHTEAFF TGTGCCAGCAGCCCATTACAGGGGGGGCACACTGAAGCTTTCTTT
few TRBD1 TRBJ1-2 TRBV30 CAQGQGNGGYTF TGTGCCCAGGGACAGGGGAACGGTGGCTACACCTTC
. . TRBJ2-3 TRBV5-1 CASSLVAAGPDTQYF TGCGCCAGCAGCTTGGTCGCAGCGGGTCCAGATACGCAGTATTTT
few . TRBJ2-5 TRBV11-2 CASSLGGRPETQYF TGTGCCAGCAGCTTAGGGGGACGACCAGAGACCCAGTACTTC
. TRBD2 TRBJ2-7 TRBV29-1 CSVGRRRGLAGGSEQYF TGCAGCGTGGGGAGGAGAAGGGGACTAGCGGGGGGAAGTGAGCAGTACTTC
once . TRBJ2-2 TRBV5-1 CASSLLQENTGELFF TGCGCCAGCAGCTTGCTTCAGGAGAACACCGGGGAGCTGTTTTTT
few TRBD2 TRBJ2-5 TRBV7-2 CASSPGLDGRETQYF TGTGCCAGCAGCCCGGGACTAGATGGGCGGGAGACCCAGTACTTC
. . TRBJ2-1 TRBV15 CATSRAANSYNEQFF TGTGCCACCAGCAGAGCAGCGAACTCCTACAATGAGCAGTTCTTC
. TRBD1 TRBJ2-7 TRBV30 CAWSSKGQGGYEQYF TGTGCCTGGAGTAGTAAGGGACAGGGGGGGTACGAGCAGTACTTC
. TRBD2 TRBJ2-2 TRBV7-2 CASSQGLAGPNTGELFF TGTGCCAGCAGCCAAGGACTAGCGGGACCGAACACCGGGGAGCTGTTTTTT
. TRBD1 TRBJ1-5 TRBV25-1 CASSELGTGNQPQHF TGTGCCAGCAGTGAACTTGGGACAGGCAATCAGCCCCAGCATTTT
. . TRBJ2-7 TRBV14 CASSQVGGAYEQYF TGTGCCAGCAGCCAAGTCGGAGGGGCCTACGAGCAGTACTTC
few TRBD2 TRBJ2-3 TRBV7-3 CASSFGGLVEDTQYF TGTGCCAGCAGCTTCGGGGGACTAGTGGAGGATACGCAGTATTTT
few TRBD2 TRBJ2-3 TRBV7-2 CASSLGVAGATDTQYF TGTGCCAGCAGCTTAGGAGTAGCGGGGGCGACAGATACGCAGTATTTT